The 27 T cell receptor beta chains in this list originate from one sample, sequenced in a study of metastatic and nonmetastatic thyroid tumors. TCRdb re-called clones from the PCR reads using MiXCR. The sample contains 12,000 or so clones, 23% of which appear only once. Each patient came to thyroid surgery without any prior treatment (of any kind). Sample: adjacent normal tissue. These receptors were taken from a female donor with papillary thyroid cancer or a benign thyroid nodule (not recorded which). Some clones in this sample may be carry-over from other donors' samples.

This chain uses TRBV19 with TRBJ2-7; the D gene is possibly TRBD1 (6 bases). The V and J ends lost 5 bases and 7 bases respectively, with 18 bases between them. This CDR3 comprises 14 residues. CDR1 is LNHDA, CDR2 SQIVND, per germline (reference sequence). The CDR3 bases are TGTGCCAGTAGTGCTATGGGGGCAGGCCTGGAGCAGTACTTC. Amino acids: CASSAMGAGLEQYF. The whole variable domain, filled in from reference TRBV19 and TRBJ2-7, reads DGGITQSPKYLFRKEGQNVTLSCEQNLNHDAMYWYRQDPGQGLRLIYYSQIVNDFQKGDIAEGYSVSREKKESFPLTVTSAQKNPTAFYLCASSAMGAGLEQYFGPGTRLTVT.

The chain links TRBV11-2 to TRBJ2-7; no reliable D call. CDR1 is SGHAT and CDR2 is FQNNGV in the germline V gene. The V gene lost 5 bases and the J gene lost 2 bases, with 4 bases spanning the gap. This CDR3 region has 11 residues. CDR3 DNA sequence: TGTGCCAGCAGCACACCCTACGAGCAGTACTTC. It codes for CASSTPYEQYF. Complete variable domain (other parts from reference TRBV11-2 and TRBJ2-7): EAGVAQSPRYKIIEKRQSVAFWCNPISGHATLYWYQQILGQGPKLLIQFQNNGVVDDSQLPKDRFSAERLKGVDSTLKIQPAKLEDSAVYLCASSTPYEQYFGPGTRLTVT.

This clone has at least ten counts. J is TRBJ2-3 and V is TRBV11-2; D might be TRBD1 (5 bases). Trimming removed 5 bases from V and 0 bases from J, with 15 bases in between. The length of the CDR3 is 16 residues. Per germline, CDR1 SGHAT and CDR2 FQNNGV. In DNA, the CDR3 is TGTGCCAGCAGCCGCGATATTTGGACAAGCACAGATACGCAGTATTTT. This gives the protein CASSRDIWTSTDTQYF.

The chain couples TRBV10-3 to TRBJ2-1; maybe TRBD2 (5 bases). Looked up from germline, CDR1 is ENHRY and CDR2 is SYGVKD. This CDR3 comprises 12 residues. Trimming stripped 9 bases from V and 2 bases from J, with 8 bases between. The DNA of the CDR3 is TGTGCCATAGGACTCACCTACAATGAGCAGTTCTTC. It specifies CAIGLTYNEQFF.

By share, this clone counts as medium-sized. The chain links TRBV5-1 to TRBJ2-2, with unresolved D. Germline V CDR1 and CDR2: SGHRS, YFSETQ. Trimming shortened V by 5 bases and J by 4 bases, and 9 bases separated the two germline ends. The CDR3 covers 13 residues. CDR3: CASRRRFTGELFF. The CDR3 nucleotides are TGCGCCAGCAGACGACGGTTCACCGGGGAGCTGTTTTTT. The full variable domain, with the rest looked up from reference TRBV5-1 and TRBJ2-2, is KAGVTQTPRYLIKTRGQQVTLSCSPISGHRSVSWYQQTPGQGLQFLFEYFSETQRNKGNFPGRFSGRQFSNSRSEMNVSTLELGDSALYLCASRRRFTGELFFGEGSRLTVL.

This clone occurred many times. The chain combines TRBV5-6 with TRBJ2-7; D gene ambiguous. In germline, CDR1 is SGHDT, CDR2 YYEEEE. Trimming cost V 2 bases and J 6 bases, with 12 bases left between them. This CDR3 has 13 residues. CDR3 amino acids: CASSFLDLAEQYF. As DNA, the CDR3 is TGTGCCAGCAGCTTTCTCGACTTGGCCGAGCAGTACTTC.

This clone rates as medium-sized (0.01 to 0.1%). This chain connects TRBV10-2 to TRBJ1-2, with D possibly TRBD1 on 5 matching bases. CDR3 length: 12 amino acids. Germline V gene data show CDR1 as WSHSY and CDR2 as SAAADI. V lost 3 bases and J 6 bases, leaving 8 bases between the germline ends. This CDR3 reads CASSDQGHGYTF. The DNA of the CDR3 is TGCGCCAGCAGTGATCAGGGTCATGGCTACACCTTC.

By share, this clone counts as medium-sized. The junction departs from germline at one end; a sequencing error may be responsible. The chain carries TRBV4-1 and TRBJ1-2, with D hard to call. The CDR3 spans 12 residues. Germline CDR1 MGHRA, CDR2 YSYEKL. The CDR3, as DNA: TGCGCCAGCAGCCAAGTGGAAGGCCGGCCTTTCTTC. Translated: CASSQVEGRPFF.

This clone was recorded once. J is TRBJ2-7 and V is TRBV7-9; D uncertain. The ends were cut back, 4 bases at V and 2 bases at J, with 15 bases in the middle. CDR1 is SEHNR and CDR2 is FQNEAQ in the germline V gene (reference sequence). The CDR3 extends over 15 amino acids. In DNA, the CDR3 is TGTGCCAGCAGCTCAACTCACACAGAGACCTACGAGCAGTACTTC. It specifies CASSSTHTETYEQYF.

This clone was observed a handful of times. The chain recombines TRBV28 with TRBJ1-4, with a tentative D call TRBD1 (5 bases). The V and J ends lost 0 bases and 3 bases respectively, with 8 bases between them. CDR3 length: 15 amino acids. Germline CDR1 MDHEN, CDR2 SYDVKM. The CDR3 loop is CASSLWSGSNEKLFF. CDR3 bases: TGTGCCAGCAGTTTATGGTCAGGGTCTAATGAAAAACTGTTTTTT.

Turning to this clone: An end of the junction does not agree with germline; a read error may underlie this. Other DNA sequences of this sample code for an identical CDR3. This chain links TRBV20-1 with TRBJ2-7; perhaps TRBD2 as D (6 bases). Per the germline V gene, CDR1 is DFQATT and CDR2 is SNEGSKA (reference sequence). This CDR3 has 16 amino acids. The CDR3 reads CSTRGGGWDSSYEQYF. CDR3 nucleotides: TGCAGTACTAGGGGAGGCGGGTGGGATTCCTCCTACGAGCAGTACTTC.

By sample share, this clone is medium-sized. The chain joins TRBV5-1 to TRBJ2-3; D is uncertain. This CDR3 spans 16 amino acids. Germline CDR1 and CDR2: SGHRS and YFSETQ. Trimming removed 4 bases at V and 3 bases at J, with 18 bases between. In DNA form, the CDR3 reads TGCGCCAGCAGCCCCGAGCAGGTGGTGAGGACAGATACGCAGTATTTT. Amino acid sequence: CASSPEQVVRTDTQYF.

This clone has only a few counts. The chain couples TRBV6-1 to TRBJ1-1; D is possibly TRBD1 (5 bases). Looked up from germline, CDR1 is MNHNS and CDR2 is SASEGT. V gave up 7 bases and J gave up 4 bases, with 7 bases separating them. The CDR3 consists of 11 residues. The CDR3 protein is CASKGATEAFF. DNA for the CDR3: TGTGCCAGCAAAGGGGCCACTGAAGCTTTCTTT.

The chain combines TRBV12-3 or TRBV12-4 with TRBJ2-1; 7 bases agree with TRBD1. This CDR3 region has 15 residues. V shed 3 bases, J shed 3 bases, and the junction held 5 bases outside the gene matches. CDR3 nucleotides: TGTGCCAGCAGTTTGGAGACAGGGAACTACAATGAGCAGTTCTTC. Translating it yields CASSLETGNYNEQFF.

This clone is labeled medium-sized (0.01 to 0.1%). The chain uses TRBV2 and TRBJ1-3; D is unclear. CDR3 length: 13 amino acids. Trimming shortened V by 7 bases and J by 0 bases, and 7 bases separated the two germline ends. CDR1 SNHLY and CDR2 FYNNEI come from the germline V gene. The CDR3 loop reads CASKGNSGNTIYF. The CDR3 nucleotides read TGTGCCAGCAAAGGAAACTCTGGAAACACCATATATTTT.

The chain combines TRBV29-1 with TRBJ2-3; 8 positions match TRBD2. The germline gives CDR1 SQVTM, CDR2 ANQGSEA. The CDR3 is 12 residues long. Trimming removed 5 bases from V and 6 bases from J; junction bases left unmatched: 4. As DNA, the CDR3 is TGCAGCGTTCGTCGGGGGGGGGATACGCAGTATTTT. Its translation: CSVRRGGDTQYF.

A note on this clone: A junction end diverges from the germline sequence, so it may reflect a read error. The chain employs TRBV25-1 and TRBJ1-6; D remains unclear. This CDR3 is 14 amino acids long. Germline values: CDR1 MGHDK, CDR2 SYGVNS. The CDR3 DNA reads as TGTGCCAGCAGCCTGGCCGTCTATAACTCACCCCTCCACTTT. This sequence encodes CASSLAVYNSPLHF.

In this sample, this clone turned up many times. The chain couples TRBV7-3 to TRBJ2-1; TRBD1 aligns across 8 bases. This CDR3 has 15 amino acids. V dropped 4 bases and J dropped 5; count of bases not matched to a gene: 7. Germline V gene data show CDR1 as SGHTA and CDR2 as FQGTGA. This CDR3 reads CASSYSTGDDNEQFF. The CDR3 DNA follows: TGTGCCAGCAGCTACTCGACAGGGGACGACAATGAGCAGTTCTTC. Using reference TRBV7-3 and TRBJ2-1 for the parts outside the CDR3, the full variable domain is GAGVSQTPSNKVTEKGKYVELRCDPISGHTALYWYRQSLGQGPEFLIYFQGTGAADDSGLPNDRFFAVRPEGSVSTLKIQRTERGDSAVYLCASSYSTGDDNEQFFGPGTRLTVL.

The chain recombines TRBV12-3 or TRBV12-4 with TRBJ2-1; 13 positions agree with TRBD2. The junction had 3 bases not matched to a gene; V was cut back by 6 bases and J by 4 bases. The CDR3 sequence is 15 residues long. CDR3 nucleotides: TGTGCCAGCAGACAGGGACTAGCGGGATACAATGAGCAGTTCTTC. Protein: CASRQGLAGYNEQFF.

As concerns this clone: Sequence at one end of the junction differs from germline and may be a read error. V is TRBV6-1 and J is TRBJ2-7, with D hard to call. The germline V gene has CDR1 MNHNS and CDR2 SASEGT. CDR3 size: 11 residues. CDR3 nucleotides: TGTGCCAGCAGTGGCCCCTACGGGCAGTACTTC. This gives the protein CASSGPYGQYF.

This clone is medium-sized. V and J are TRBV6-1 and TRBJ2-7; no clear D gene. CDR3 length: 13 residues. Germline V gene sequence: CDR1 MNHNS, CDR2 SASEGT. Trimming removed 1 base from V and 3 bases from J, with 7 bases in between. CDR3 protein: CASSEVGNYEQYF. CDR3 nucleotide sequence: TGTGCCAGCAGTGAAGTGGGAAACTACGAGCAGTACTTC.

In this sample, this clone turned up a few times. The chain uses TRBV11-3 and TRBJ2-5; D not certain. The CDR3 covers 13 residues. Trimming took 2 bases from V and 4 from J, leaving 8 bases between them. The germline gives CDR1 SGHNT, CDR2 YENEEA. The CDR3 reads CASSLTKGETQYF. For the CDR3, the DNA is TGTGCCAGCAGCTTAACCAAGGGAGAGACCCAGTACTTC.

The sample holds a few counts of this clone. This chain connects TRBV28 to TRBJ1-1; D remains unclear. The CDR3 spans 13 residues. V lost 5 bases, J lost 1 base, and 8 bases lay in between. Germline lookup yields CDR1 MDHEN and CDR2 SYDVKM. The CDR3: CASSPTANTEAFF. CDR3 nucleotides: TGTGCCAGCAGTCCCACAGCGAACACTGAAGCTTTCTTT.

Judged by abundance, this clone is medium-sized. This chain joins TRBV2 and TRBJ1-1; 8 nucleotides match TRBD1. The V gene's germline CDR1 is SNHLY and CDR2 FYNNEI. The CDR3 covers 14 residues. V lost 9 bases to trimming and J lost 5 bases; unmatched junction nucleotides: 11. CDR3 amino acids: CASGLDRGGTEAFF. CDR3 nucleotides: TGTGCCAGTGGGCTCGACAGGGGAGGGACTGAAGCTTTCTTT.

The chain carries TRBV11-2 and TRBJ1-1; no firm D call. The CDR3 covers 13 residues. Trimming stripped 5 bases from V and 3 bases from J, with 10 bases between. The V gene's germline CDR1 is SGHAT and CDR2 FQNNGV. In nucleotides, the CDR3 is TGTGCCAGCAGCCTTACCCGGGACACTGAAGCTTTCTTT. Residues: CASSLTRDTEAFF.

A word on this clone: Possible read error: a much larger clone is one base away. Other DNA sequences of this sample code for an identical CDR3. This chain uses TRBV7-2 with TRBJ2-3; D gene ambiguous. The CDR3 runs to 12 residues. The germline CDR1 and CDR2 sequences are SGHTA and FQGNSA. The DNA of the CDR3 is TGTGCCAGCAGCCTAGATTGGGATACTCAGTATTTT. It codes for CASSLDWDTQYF. Together with reference TRBV7-2 and TRBJ2-3, the CDR3 gives the full variable domain: GAGVSQSPSNKVTEKGKDVELRCDPISGHTALYWYRQSLGQGLEFLIYFQGNSAPDKSGLPSDRFSAERTGGSVSTLTIQRTQQEDSAVYLCASSLDWDTQYFGPGTRLTVL.

This clone was counted many times. The same CDR3 also results from other DNA sequences found in this sample. The V and J genes are TRBV5-4 and TRBJ2-7; possible D gene TRBD1, 6 bases. The V and J ends lost 2 bases and 1 base respectively, with 10 bases between them. The CDR3 has 14 residues. Germline CDR1 and CDR2: SGHNT and YYREEE (reference sequence). CDR3 sequence reads: CASSLSDSSYEQYF. CDR3 coding DNA: TGTGCCAGCAGCTTATCGGACAGTTCCTACGAGCAGTACTTC. The full variable domain, in which reference TRBV5-4 and TRBJ2-7 provide the parts outside the CDR3, is ETGVTQSPTHLIKTRGQQVTLRCSSQSGHNTVSWYQQALGQGPQFIFQYYREEENGRGNFPPRFSGLQFPNYSSELNVNALELDDSALYLCASSLSDSSYEQYFGPGTRLTVT.